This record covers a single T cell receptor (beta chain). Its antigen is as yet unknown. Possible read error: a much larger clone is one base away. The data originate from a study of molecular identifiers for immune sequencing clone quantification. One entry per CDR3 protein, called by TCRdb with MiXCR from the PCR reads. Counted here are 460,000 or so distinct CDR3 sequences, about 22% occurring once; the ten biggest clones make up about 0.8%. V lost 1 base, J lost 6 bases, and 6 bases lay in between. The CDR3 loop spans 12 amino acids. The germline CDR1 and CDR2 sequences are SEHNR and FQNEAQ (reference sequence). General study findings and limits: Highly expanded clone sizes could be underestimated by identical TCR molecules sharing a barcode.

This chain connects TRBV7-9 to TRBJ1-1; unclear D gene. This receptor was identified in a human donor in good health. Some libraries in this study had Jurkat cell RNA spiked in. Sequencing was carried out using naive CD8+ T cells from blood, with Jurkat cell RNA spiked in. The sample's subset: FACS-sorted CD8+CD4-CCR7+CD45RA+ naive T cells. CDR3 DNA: TGTGCCAGCAGCTTAGAGGAGGCTGAAGCTTTCTTT. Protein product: CASSLEEAEAFF.